Shown below are 27 T cell receptor beta chains from a single sample sequenced in a study of OX40 agonist ivuxolimab in advanced cancers. TCRdb's table, derived via immunoSEQ multiplex PCR, lists solely in-frame clones and lacks some. The data contain 90,000 or so clones, roughly nine tenths of them seen just once; the ten biggest clones take up 2% to 3%. Sequences were derived from CD4+ or CD8+ T cells sorted from blood, sampled in a trial of the OX40 agonist ivuxolimab. All receptors come from an adult with an advanced solid tumor such as melanoma, head and neck, liver or kidney cancer.

V usage is TRBV5-1 and J usage is TRBJ2-1, with TRBD2 matching 7 bases. Germline V gene sequence: CDR1 SGHRS, CDR2 YFSETQ. V dropped 1 base and J dropped 0; count of bases not matched to a gene: 10. This CDR3 spans 18 amino acids. The CDR3 reads CASSLFGGGTLSYNEQFF. In DNA, the CDR3 is TGCGCCAGCAGCTTGTTTGGGGGAGGGACTCTCTCCTACAATGAGCAGTTCTTC.

The chain couples TRBV28 to TRBJ2-7; D is ambiguous. Germline-derived CDR1 and CDR2 are MDHEN and SYDVKM. CDR3 length equals 14 residues. The ends were cut back, 7 bases at V and 2 bases at J, with 15 bases in the middle. CDR3 in DNA: TGTGCCAGCACAGGCGTAAACCTTCCCTACGAGCAGTACTTC. Its translation: CASTGVNLPYEQYF.

This clone was observed once. The rearrangement links TRBV7-2 to TRBJ1-4; D ambiguous. Germline V gene sequence: CDR1 SGHTA, CDR2 FQGNSA. Trimming took off 2 bases at V and 8 bases at J, with 9 bases between the two ends. The CDR3 consists of 13 residues. The CDR3 loop is CASSLKSGEKLFF. CDR3 nucleotides: TGTGCCAGCAGCTTAAAATCCGGGGAAAAACTGTTTTTT.

CDR3 in amino acids: CASSVGRARTDTQYF. CDR3 coding DNA: TGTGCCAGCAGTGTGGGGAGGGCACGGACAGATACGCAGTATTTT. The chain couples TRBV2 to TRBJ2-3; 7 positions match TRBD2. J gave up 3 bases and V 4 bases, and 7 bases lay outside the gene matches. Germline CDR1 SNHLY, CDR2 FYNNEI. The CDR3 has 15 residues.

The rearrangement links TRBV23-1 to TRBJ2-6; D perhaps matches TRBD2 (5 bases). TRBV23-1 is labeled an ORF, and its function is uncertain. The CDR3 is 16 residues long. V lost 4 bases to trimming and J lost 5 bases, with 15 bases between them. As DNA, the CDR3 is TGCGCCAGCAGTCCGGGAAAACAAAGTCGGGCCAACGTCCTGACTTTC. This sequence encodes CASSPGKQSRANVLTF.

This chain joins TRBV10-2 and TRBJ2-3; weak D call: TRBD1 (6 bases). Trimming left V 3 bases short and J 3 bases short, with 13 bases between. This CDR3 comprises 15 residues. The germline CDR1 and CDR2 sequences are WSHSY and SAAADI. CDR3 DNA: TGCGCCAGCAGTGAACAGGGTAGGGTAACAGATACGCAGTATTTT. This gives the protein CASSEQGRVTDTQYF.

The chain joins TRBV11-3 to TRBJ1-1; D is possibly TRBD1 (5 bases). Trimming stripped 2 bases from V and 0 bases from J, with 7 bases between. This CDR3 is built from 14 residues. Per the germline V gene, CDR1 is SGHNT and CDR2 is YENEEA. The CDR3 region has the DNA TGTGCCAGCAGCTTAAGGGGAATGAACACTGAAGCTTTCTTT. It translates to CASSLRGMNTEAFF.

The rearrangement uses TRBV5-5 and TRBJ2-5; the match to TRBD1 covers 8 bases. The CDR3 covers 15 residues. The ends lost 4 bases at V and 2 bases at J; junction bases unmatched: 7. Germline V gene data show CDR1 as SGHKS and CDR2 as YYEKEE (reference sequence). The DNA of the CDR3 is TGTGCCAGCAGCAAGACAGGGGTGGGACAAGAGACCCAGTACTTC. It encodes CASSKTGVGQETQYF.

The rearrangement uses TRBV7-9 and TRBJ2-1; 11 bases line up with TRBD2. Germline V CDR1 and CDR2: SEHNR, FQNEAQ (reference sequence). The CDR3 is 17 residues long. The V and J ends lost 3 bases and 5 bases, in that order; junction bases with no gene match: 9. In nucleotides, the CDR3 is TGTGCCAGCAGCTTTCCCGTACTAGCGGGAGACAACAATGAGCAGTTCTTC. This codes for CASSFPVLAGDNNEQFF.

This sequence joins TRBV9 and TRBJ2-5; 8 bases align to TRBD1. Germline-derived CDR1 and CDR2 are SGDLS and YYNGEE. CDR3 length: 14 residues. J was trimmed by 2 bases and V by 4 bases; bases with no gene match: 4. CDR3 DNA sequence: TGTGCCAGCAGCATCGGACAGGGACAAGAGACCCAGTACTTC. Amino acids: CASSIGQGQETQYF.

V usage is TRBV19 and J usage is TRBJ1-5; D gene unclear. CDR1 is LNHDA, CDR2 SQIVND, per germline (reference sequence). The ends were cut back, 3 bases at V and 7 bases at J, with 13 bases in the middle. This CDR3 is built from 14 residues. CDR3 in DNA: TGTGCCAGTAGTATTGGAGTTGGTTGGCAGCCCCAGCATTTT. Translating gives CASSIGVGWQPQHF.

The chain combines TRBV19 with TRBJ1-2; 8 nucleotides match TRBD1. This CDR3 has 13 residues. The V and J ends lost 5 bases and 8 bases, in that order; junction bases with no gene match: 7. Per germline, CDR1 LNHDA and CDR2 SQIVND (reference sequence). Here the CDR3 reads CASSQDRVRGYTF. CDR3 nucleotides: TGTGCCAGTAGTCAGGACAGGGTCCGGGGCTACACCTTC. Filled out from reference TRBV19 and TRBJ1-2, the complete variable domain reads DGGITQSPKYLFRKEGQNVTLSCEQNLNHDAMYWYRQDPGQGLRLIYYSQIVNDFQKGDIAEGYSVSREKKESFPLTVTSAQKNPTAFYLCASSQDRVRGYTFGSGTRLTVV.

The J gene is TRBJ2-3, the V gene TRBV5-1, with D possibly being TRBD1 or TRBD2 (6 bases each). Trimming removed 4 bases from V and 6 bases from J, with 15 bases in between. This CDR3 comprises 14 residues. Germline V lookup: CDR1 SGHRS, CDR2 YFSETQ. In DNA form, the CDR3 reads TGCGCCAGCAGCCCCGGGGGCGCTGGGGATACGCAGTATTTT. Translated: CASSPGGAGDTQYF.

The chain links TRBV2 to TRBJ2-7, with TRBD2 identical over 8 bases. After removal of 7 bases from V and 9 bases from J, the junction contained 11 bases not matched to a gene. The CDR3 sequence is 13 residues long. Germline CDR1 and CDR2: SNHLY and FYNNEI. CDR3 DNA sequence: TGTGCCAGCAAGGTTGGGCTAGCGGGTGCGCAGTACTTC. It encodes CASKVGLAGAQYF.

This chain uses TRBV12-5 with TRBJ2-3; D tentatively reads TRBD1 or TRBD2 (5 bases each). Germline CDR1 LGHNT, CDR2 FRNRAP. The CDR3 consists of 15 residues. With 6 bases removed from V and 6 bases from J, the gap between germline ends came to 19 bases. DNA for the CDR3: TGTGCTAGTGGGGATCGGGACCCTAGTTGGGATACGCAGTATTTT. It specifies CASGDRDPSWDTQYF.

The J gene is TRBJ1-3, the V gene TRBV5-1; 9 nucleotides agree with TRBD1. Germline-derived CDR1 and CDR2 are SGHRS and YFSETQ. V lost 0 bases to trimming and J lost 0 bases; unmatched junction nucleotides: 10. CDR3 length: 19 residues. The chain's CDR3 is CASSLAGTGRSSSGNTIYF. The CDR3 DNA follows: TGCGCCAGCAGCTTGGCCGGGACAGGGAGGTCGAGCTCTGGAAACACCATATATTTT.

The chain joins TRBV5-4 to TRBJ2-5, with unresolved D. The CDR3 has 16 amino acids. With 4 bases removed from V and 0 bases from J, the gap between germline ends came to 16 bases. Germline lookup yields CDR1 SGHNT and CDR2 YYREEE (reference sequence). The CDR3 region has the DNA TGTGCCAGCAGCCCGGATATGAACGTGTACCAAGAGACCCAGTACTTC. This codes for CASSPDMNVYQETQYF.

This chain joins TRBV28 and TRBJ2-7; D call uncertain. V was trimmed by 7 bases and J by 2 bases, leaving 18 bases between them. Germline CDR1 and CDR2: MDHEN and SYDVKM. This CDR3 has 15 residues. CDR3: CASTAPGVGPYEQYF. In DNA form, the CDR3 reads TGTGCCAGCACGGCCCCGGGCGTCGGCCCCTACGAGCAGTACTTC.

V usage is TRBV11-2 and J usage is TRBJ2-2, with 7 positions matching TRBD1. V trimming: 3 bases; J trimming: 6 bases; junction bases outside the gene matches: 4. Germline-derived CDR1 and CDR2 are SGHAT and FQNNGV. CDR3 length equals 14 residues. CDR3 bases: TGTGCCAGCAGCTTCCACAGGGGCTCCGGGGAGCTGTTTTTT. This translates into CASSFHRGSGELFF.

The genes are TRBV5-1 and TRBJ2-1; 10 bases line up with TRBD2. Per germline, CDR1 SGHRS and CDR2 YFSETQ. CDR3 length equals 15 residues. V shed 1 base and J 8 bases; nucleotides not matched to a gene: 6. The DNA of the CDR3 is TGCGCCAGCAGCTTGAGCGGGAGGGCCGTGGATGAGCAGTTCTTC. Protein product: CASSLSGRAVDEQFF.

This clone was seen a single time. The gene calls are TRBV28 and TRBJ1-1; D gene uncertain. This CDR3 contains 14 residues. The V and J ends lost 4 bases and 11 bases respectively, with 20 bases between them. Germline-derived CDR1 and CDR2 are MDHEN and SYDVKM. DNA of the CDR3: TGTGCCAGCAGTTCGGGGTCAACTATTCGAATCGCTTTCTTT. Protein: CASSSGSTIRIAFF.

This chain connects TRBV19 to TRBJ2-1; D gene uncertain. Germline V gene lookup returns CDR1 LNHDA and CDR2 SQIVND (reference sequence). The length of the CDR3 is 15 residues. V was cut by 3 bases and J by 6 bases, with 15 bases left in between. For the CDR3, the DNA is TGTGCCAGTAGTATCCAATCGGTCAGTCCCAATGAGCAGTTCTTC. It specifies CASSIQSVSPNEQFF.

About this clone: No DNA is shown, since the ends of the CDR3 on it are uncertain; the CDR3 is the one TCRdb lists. This chain uses TRBV5-1 with TRBJ2-1. From germline, CDR1 is SGHRS and CDR2 YFSETQ. A total of 13 residues make up the CDR3, ends included. The CDR3 region is CASNQVGPGNRFF.

This clone was counted once. The CDR3 is CASSLVPDRNEQFF. The CDR3 DNA is TGTGCCAGCAGCTTAGTCCCCGACCGGAATGAGCAGTTCTTC. This chain joins TRBV7-2 and TRBJ2-1; D remains unclear. Germline loops: CDR1 SGHTA, CDR2 FQGNSA. This CDR3 has 14 amino acids. The germline V and J ends were trimmed by 1 base and 7 bases, with 11 bases remaining between them.

The chain combines TRBV30 with TRBJ2-7; D gene ambiguous. The CDR3 runs 13 residues. CDR1 is GTSNPN, CDR2 SVGIG, per germline (reference sequence). V was pared by 3 bases and J by 7 bases, with 16 bases between. The CDR3 is CAWRRQLNGEQYF. Here the CDR3 DNA reads TGTGCCTGGAGACGGCAGCTTAACGGGGAGCAGTACTTC.

This clone has only one observation. This chain uses TRBV11-3 with TRBJ2-5; D is undetermined. Germline V CDR1 and CDR2: SGHNT, YENEEA. The CDR3 has 15 residues. The V gene lost 4 bases and the J gene lost 4 bases, with 16 bases spanning the gap. The chain's CDR3 is CASSSPFTRPETQYF. CDR3 DNA: TGTGCCAGCAGCTCCCCGTTTACCCGGCCAGAGACCCAGTACTTC.

The chain combines TRBV2 with TRBJ1-5, with 10 bases that match TRBD1. Germline-derived CDR1 and CDR2 are SNHLY and FYNNEI. CDR3 size: 15 residues. V gave up 7 bases and J gave up 1 base; unmatched junction bases: 4. The CDR3 is CASTGQGLSNQPQHF. DNA for the CDR3: TGTGCCAGCACGGGACAGGGGCTGAGCAATCAGCCCCAGCATTTT.